This T cell receptor beta chain emerged from a study of T cell responses to AZD1222 COVID-19 vaccine. Sequencing used immunoSEQ multiplex PCR; TCRdb keeps in-frame clones, though not all of them. The data show about 140,000 clones, about 92% seen once. This specimen consisted of peripheral blood, obtained on day 0 of AZD1222 vaccination. This receptor was obtained from an adult in good health.

CDR3 loop: CASNTRGYEQYF. For the CDR3, the DNA is TGTGCCAGTAACACCAGGGGCTACGAGCAGTACTTC. J is TRBJ2-7 and V is TRBV27; D possibly corresponds to TRBD1 (6 bases). From germline, CDR1 is MNHEY and CDR2 SMNVEV (reference sequence). CDR3 length: 12 amino acids. Trimming removed 9 bases from V and 3 bases from J, with 12 bases in between.